This T cell receptor (beta chain) was identified in a study of cytomegalovirus exposure and HLA in healthy donors. The ends were cut back, 0 bases at V and 2 bases at J, with 14 bases in the middle. The length of the CDR3 is 16 residues. Germline CDR1 reads SGHRS; CDR2 reads YFSETQ. PCR involved 60 Vbeta and 13 Jbeta primers. The data were produced by immunoSEQ multiplex PCR, yet TCRdb's version contains in-frame clones alone and is incomplete. Altogether roughly 220,000 clones are present, more than 75% being singletons, with the ten largest covering approximately 2.5%. The receptor was isolated from a woman in her thirties or forties in good health and CMV-seronegative. This rearrangement joins TRBV5-1 to TRBJ1-2, with a weak D call TRBD1 (5 bases). Sequenced input: PBMCs. The CDR3 reads CASSLDTGLVNYGYTF. CDR3 DNA sequence: TGCGCCAGCAGCTTGGATACAGGTCTTGTCAACTATGGCTACACCTTC.